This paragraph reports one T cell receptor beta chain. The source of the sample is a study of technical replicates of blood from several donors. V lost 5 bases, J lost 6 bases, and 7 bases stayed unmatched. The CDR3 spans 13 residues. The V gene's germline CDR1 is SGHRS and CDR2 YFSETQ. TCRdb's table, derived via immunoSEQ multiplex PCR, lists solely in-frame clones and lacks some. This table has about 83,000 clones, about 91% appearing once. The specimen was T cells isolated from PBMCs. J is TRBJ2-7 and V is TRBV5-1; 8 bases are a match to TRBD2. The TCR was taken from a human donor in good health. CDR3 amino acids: CASSPSTSAEQYF. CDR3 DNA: TGCGCCAGCAGTCCCTCGACTAGCGCCGAGCAGTACTTC. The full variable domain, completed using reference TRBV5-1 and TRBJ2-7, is KAGVTQTPRYLIKTRGQQVTLSCSPISGHRSVSWYQQTPGQGLQFLFEYFSETQRNKGNFPGRFSGRQFSNSRSEMNVSTLELGDSALYLCASSPSTSAEQYFGPGTRLTVT.